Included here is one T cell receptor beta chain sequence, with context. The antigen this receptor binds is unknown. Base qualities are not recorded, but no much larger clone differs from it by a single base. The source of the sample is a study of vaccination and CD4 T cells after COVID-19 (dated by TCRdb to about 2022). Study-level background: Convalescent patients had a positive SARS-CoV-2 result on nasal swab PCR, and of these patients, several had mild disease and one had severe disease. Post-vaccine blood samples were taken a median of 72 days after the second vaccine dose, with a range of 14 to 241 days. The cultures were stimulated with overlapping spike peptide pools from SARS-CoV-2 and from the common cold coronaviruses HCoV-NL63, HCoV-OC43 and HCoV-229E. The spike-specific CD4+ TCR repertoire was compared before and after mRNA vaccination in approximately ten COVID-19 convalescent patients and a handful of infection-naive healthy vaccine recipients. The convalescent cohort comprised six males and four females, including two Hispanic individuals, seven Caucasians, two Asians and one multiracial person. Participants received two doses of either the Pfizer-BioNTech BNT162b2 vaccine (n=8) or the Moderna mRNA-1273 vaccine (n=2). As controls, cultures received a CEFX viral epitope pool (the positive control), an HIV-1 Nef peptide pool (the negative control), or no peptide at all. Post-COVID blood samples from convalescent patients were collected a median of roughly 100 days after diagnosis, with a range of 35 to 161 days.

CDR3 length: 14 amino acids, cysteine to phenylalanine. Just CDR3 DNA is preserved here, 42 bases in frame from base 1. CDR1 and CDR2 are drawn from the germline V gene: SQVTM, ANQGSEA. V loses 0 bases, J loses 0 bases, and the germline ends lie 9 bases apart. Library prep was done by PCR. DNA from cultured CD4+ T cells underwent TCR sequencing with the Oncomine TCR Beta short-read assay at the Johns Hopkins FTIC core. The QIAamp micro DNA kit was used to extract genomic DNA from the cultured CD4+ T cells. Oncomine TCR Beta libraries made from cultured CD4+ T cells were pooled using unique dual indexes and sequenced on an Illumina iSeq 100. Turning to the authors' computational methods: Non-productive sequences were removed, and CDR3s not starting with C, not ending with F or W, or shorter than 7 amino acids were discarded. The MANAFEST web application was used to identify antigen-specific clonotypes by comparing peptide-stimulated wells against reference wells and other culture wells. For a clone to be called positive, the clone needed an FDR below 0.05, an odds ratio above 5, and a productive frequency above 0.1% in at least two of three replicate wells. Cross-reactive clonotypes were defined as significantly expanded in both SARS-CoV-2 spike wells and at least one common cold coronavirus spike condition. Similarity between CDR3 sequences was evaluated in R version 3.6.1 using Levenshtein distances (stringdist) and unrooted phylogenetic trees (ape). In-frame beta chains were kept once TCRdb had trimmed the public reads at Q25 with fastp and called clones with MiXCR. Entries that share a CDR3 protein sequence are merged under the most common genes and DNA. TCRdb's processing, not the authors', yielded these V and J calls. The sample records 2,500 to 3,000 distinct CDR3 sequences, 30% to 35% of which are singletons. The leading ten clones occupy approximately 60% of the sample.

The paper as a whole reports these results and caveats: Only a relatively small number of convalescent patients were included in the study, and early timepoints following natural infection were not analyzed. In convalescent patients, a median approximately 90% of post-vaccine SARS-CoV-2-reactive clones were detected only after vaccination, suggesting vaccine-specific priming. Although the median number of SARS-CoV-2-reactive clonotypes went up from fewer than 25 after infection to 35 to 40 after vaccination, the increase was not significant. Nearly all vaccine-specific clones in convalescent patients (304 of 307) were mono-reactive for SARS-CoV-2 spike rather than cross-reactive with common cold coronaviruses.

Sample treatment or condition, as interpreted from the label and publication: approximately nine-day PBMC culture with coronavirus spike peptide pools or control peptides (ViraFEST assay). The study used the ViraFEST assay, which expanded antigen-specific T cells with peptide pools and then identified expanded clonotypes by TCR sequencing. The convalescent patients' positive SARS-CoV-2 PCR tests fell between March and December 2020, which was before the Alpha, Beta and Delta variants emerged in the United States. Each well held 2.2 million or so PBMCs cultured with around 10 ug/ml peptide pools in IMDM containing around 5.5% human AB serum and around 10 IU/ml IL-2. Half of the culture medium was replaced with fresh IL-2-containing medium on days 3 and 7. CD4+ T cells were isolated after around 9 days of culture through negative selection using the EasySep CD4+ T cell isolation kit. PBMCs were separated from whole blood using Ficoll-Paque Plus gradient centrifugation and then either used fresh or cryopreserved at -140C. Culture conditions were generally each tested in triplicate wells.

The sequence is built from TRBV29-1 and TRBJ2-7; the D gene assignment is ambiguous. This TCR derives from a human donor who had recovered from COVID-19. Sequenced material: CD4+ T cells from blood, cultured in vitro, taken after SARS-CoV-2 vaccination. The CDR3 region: CSVEDQGISYEQYF. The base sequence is TGCAGCGTTGAAGATCAAGGGATCTCCTACGAGCAGTACTTC.